This TCR beta chain was profiled in a study of radiotherapy plus CTLA-4 blockade in lung cancer. Study-level findings and limits: There was expansion of tumor-derived TCR clones in blood after radiotherapy plus ipilimumab.

Trimming took off 5 bases at V and 4 bases at J, with 9 bases between the two ends. Germline V CDR1 and CDR2: GTSNPN, SVGIG (reference sequence). The CDR3 loop spans 11 amino acids. Only in-frame clones appear in the TCRdb table, and some are missing; sequencing was by immunoSEQ multiplex PCR. The data hold around 78,000 clones, with 60% to 85% observed a single time. Concerning this clone: Its antigen is still unknown.

It was focal radiation plus CTLA-4 blockade with ipilimumab that patients with chemo-refractory metastatic non-small-cell lung cancer received. The sequence was obtained from a human donor with non-small cell lung cancer who had a partial response to radiotherapy plus ipilimumab. Some clones in this sample may be carry-over from other donors' samples. The rearrangement links TRBV30 to TRBJ2-7, with a tentative D call TRBD2 (6 bases). The input for sequencing was peripheral blood, taken from a patient treated with radiotherapy plus ipilimumab. The CDR3 DNA sequence: TGTGCCTGGGGGACTTTTTACGAGCAGTACTTC. Translated, it gives CAWGTFYEQYF.